The 25 T cell receptor beta chains presented below share a single source sample, sequenced in a study of T-cell reconstitution after alpha-beta-depleted transplantation in children. Unique molecular identifiers tagged the TCRbeta library. TCRdb redid the calling of the PCR reads with MiXCR, one entry per CDR3 protein. The sample yields 380,000 or so distinct CDR3 sequences, about an eighth seen once. The starting material was PBMCs, obtained from the stem cell graft. All receptors derive from a human donor who donated a stem cell graft to a child with Fanconi anemia.

This clonotype was seen a few times. V usage is TRBV7-2 and J usage is TRBJ2-7; D gene ambiguous. In germline, CDR1 is SGHTA, CDR2 FQGNSA. Trimming stripped 1 base from V and 4 bases from J, with 8 bases between. The CDR3 has 13 amino acids. The CDR3 DNA follows: TGTGCCAGCAGCTTAGACCAGTTTTACGAGCAGTACGTC. Protein product: CASSLDQFYEQYV.

The chain links TRBV6-5 to TRBJ2-2, with unresolved D. The V gene's germline CDR1 is MNHEY and CDR2 SVGAGI. Trimming took 2 bases from V and 3 from J, leaving 7 bases between them. The CDR3 is made up of 14 amino acids. The CDR3 region has the DNA TGTGCCAGCAGTTACCCCCAAGACACCGGGGAGCTGTTTTTT. It specifies CASSYPQDTGELFF.

This CDR3 reads CSVGGNSDTQYF. Written as DNA, the CDR3 is TGCAGCGTTGGAGGGAACTCAGATACGCAGTATTTT. The J gene is TRBJ2-3, the V gene TRBV29-1; perhaps TRBD2 as D (5 bases). Germline V gene data show CDR1 as SQVTM and CDR2 as ANQGSEA. The CDR3 has 12 residues. The ends were cut back, 4 bases at V and 4 bases at J, with 9 bases in the middle.

At least ten counts were recorded for this clonotype. V is TRBV5-1 and J is TRBJ1-2; perhaps TRBD1 as D (5 bases). CDR3 length equals 13 residues. V was shortened by 4 bases and J by 3 bases, with 10 bases between the two germline ends. Germline CDR1 SGHRS, CDR2 YFSETQ. The CDR3 DNA reads as TGCGCCAGCAGCGTTCGAGGGGACTATGGCTACACCTTC. Protein sequence: CASSVRGDYGYTF.

The chain links TRBV2 to TRBJ1-2; 7 nucleotides line up with TRBD1. The CDR3 is 13 residues long. Germline V gene sequence: CDR1 SNHLY, CDR2 FYNNEI. V shed 5 bases and J 8 bases; nucleotides not matched to a gene: 8. As DNA, the CDR3 is TGTGCCAGCAGTCCAACAGGGGAGGACGGCTACACCTTC. This codes for CASSPTGEDGYTF.

This chain uses TRBV4-3 with TRBJ1-2; maybe TRBD1 (6 bases). Germline V lookup: CDR1 LGHNA, CDR2 YSLEER. The length of the CDR3 is 14 residues. Trimming removed 1 base at V and 3 bases at J, with 9 bases between. This chain's CDR3 is CASSQGTAHYGYTF. The CDR3 nucleotides are TGCGCCAGCAGCCAAGGGACAGCCCACTATGGCTACACCTTC.

The chain recombines TRBV6-1 with TRBJ1-3, with a possible D match to TRBD1 (5 bases). Trimming removed 6 bases from V and 0 bases from J, with 12 bases in between. The length of the CDR3 is 15 residues. The germline V gene encodes CDR1 MNHNS and CDR2 SASEGT. CDR3 bases: TGTGCCAGCAGCCTGGGACCGGTCTCTGGAAACACCATATATTTT. It is translated as CASSLGPVSGNTIYF.

This clonotype was picked up many times. The gene calls are TRBV6-2 or TRBV6-3 and TRBJ2-2; D call uncertain. Trimming pared 8 bases from V and 4 bases from J, leaving 11 bases between. CDR1 is MNHEY, CDR2 SVGEGT, per germline. The CDR3 covers 13 residues. CDR3 sequence (DNA): TGTGCCAGCCGCCAAGGCTCCACCGGGGAGCTGTTTTTT. Amino acids: CASRQGSTGELFF.

This clonotype has just a few counts. This chain uses TRBV7-2 with TRBJ2-1; no firm D call. Germline loops: CDR1 SGHTA, CDR2 FQGNSA. The V gene lost 1 base and the J gene lost 5 bases, with 9 bases spanning the gap. CDR3 size: 14 residues. As DNA, the CDR3 is TGTGCCAGCAGCTTAGAGTTAGACAACAATGAGCAGTTCTTC. Translating it yields CASSLELDNNEQFF.

The chain joins TRBV12-3 or TRBV12-4 to TRBJ2-4; 8 bases map to TRBD1. The CDR3 runs to 14 residues. V lost 4 bases, J lost 9 bases, and 8 bases stayed unmatched. As DNA, the CDR3 is TGTGCCAGCAGTTCTTGGACAGGGTTGGGCATTCAGTACTTC. It is translated as CASSSWTGLGIQYF.

The gene calls are TRBV20-1 and TRBJ2-3; TRBD1 agrees at 8 bases. CDR1 is DFQATT, CDR2 SNEGSKA, per germline (reference sequence). Unmatched junction bases numbered 2, after V lost 0 bases and J lost 3 bases. The CDR3 covers 14 residues. DNA for the CDR3: TGCAGTGCTAGAGATCGGACAGGGACAGATACGCAGTATTTT. Amino acids: CSARDRTGTDTQYF.

This clonotype was observed a handful of times. The chain has TRBV29-1 and TRBJ2-1, with D perhaps given as TRBD1 or TRBD2 (5 bases each). This CDR3 has 11 residues. The V end was cut by 6 bases, the J end by 13 bases, with 16 bases between. Germline CDR1 reads SQVTM; CDR2 reads ANQGSEA. In DNA, the CDR3 is TGCAGCGTAGCCCCAGGCCGGGACCAGTTCTTC. Translation gives CSVAPGRDQFF.

The table lists this clonotype with a few counts. V usage is TRBV20-1 and J usage is TRBJ2-7; D possibly corresponds to TRBD2 (5 bases). The CDR3 length is 13 residues. Per germline, CDR1 DFQATT and CDR2 SNEGSKA (reference sequence). V was pared by 3 bases and J by 6 bases, with 15 bases between. The CDR3: CSARITQAGEQYF. Here the CDR3 DNA reads TGCAGTGCTAGGATTACGCAGGCGGGCGAGCAGTACTTC.

This clonotype was detected a few times. The chain joins TRBV5-1 to TRBJ2-7, with unresolved D. CDR1 and CDR2 from the germline V gene are SGHRS and YFSETQ. The CDR3 runs 13 residues. V dropped 4 bases and J dropped 4 bases, with 12 bases sitting between them. CDR3 sequence reads: CASSPNSMYEQYF. CDR3 DNA sequence: TGCGCCAGCAGCCCGAATTCGATGTACGAGCAGTACTTC.

The CDR3 nucleotides read TGTGCCAGCTCACCACAGGGGGCTTATGGCTACACCTTC. This translates into CASSPQGAYGYTF. The V gene is TRBV18, the J gene TRBJ1-2, with TRBD1 identical over 7 bases. The germline V gene has CDR1 KGHSH and CDR2 LQKENI. J gave up 5 bases and V 1 base, and 1 base lay outside the gene matches. The CDR3 spans 13 residues.

There are many counts of this clonotype. The rearrangement joins TRBV10-3 to TRBJ2-3; tentatively, D is TRBD1 (5 bases). The germline CDR1 and CDR2 sequences are ENHRY and SYGVKD. The CDR3 length is 13 residues. Trimming left V 10 bases short and J 2 bases short, with 13 bases between. This chain's CDR3 is CATSDIPTDTQYF. As DNA, the CDR3 is TGTGCCACTTCGGACATACCCACAGATACGCAGTATTTT.

This clonotype was recorded at least ten times. V usage is TRBV28 and J usage is TRBJ1-1, with D tentatively TRBD1 (5 bases). CDR1 MDHEN and CDR2 SYDVKM come from the germline V gene. This CDR3 contains 13 residues. Deletions cut 6 bases from V and 5 bases from J, with 13 bases between. The CDR3 region is CASSRADRTEAFF. The CDR3 nucleotides are TGTGCCAGCAGCAGGGCTGATAGAACTGAAGCTTTCTTT.

The rearrangement joins TRBV28 to TRBJ2-7; D remains unclear. Trimming cost V 6 bases and J 6 bases, with 15 bases left between them. The CDR3 totals 13 residues. The germline V gene has CDR1 MDHEN and CDR2 SYDVKM. The CDR3 region has the DNA TGTGCCAGCAGCCGGCATCTCTCTTCCGAGCAGTACGTC. Its protein is CASSRHLSSEQYV.

This sequence joins TRBV6-2 or TRBV6-3 and TRBJ1-1; D may be TRBD1 (5 bases). Trimming pared 8 bases from V and 3 bases from J, leaving 22 bases between. The CDR3 runs 16 residues. The V gene's germline CDR1 is MNHEY and CDR2 SVGEGT. The CDR3 sequence: CASLRAQGGTHTEAFF. The CDR3 nucleotides are TGTGCCAGCCTCCGGGCCCAGGGAGGCACCCACACTGAAGCTTTCTTT.

This clonotype was seen more than once but under ten times. The V call is TRBV20-1, the J call TRBJ2-7, with D unclear. This CDR3 region has 11 residues. V lost 1 base, J lost 5 bases, and 6 bases lay in between. CDR1 DFQATT and CDR2 SNEGSKA come from the germline V gene (reference sequence). The CDR3 sequence: CSARGFDEQYF. In DNA, the CDR3 is TGCAGTGCTAGAGGCTTTGACGAGCAGTACTTC.

A few counts support this clonotype. The V gene is TRBV20-1, the J gene TRBJ2-1, with 11 nucleotides matching TRBD2. J gave up 8 bases and V 1 base, and 7 bases lay outside the gene matches. The CDR3 is 15 residues long. Germline V gene sequence: CDR1 DFQATT, CDR2 SNEGSKA (reference sequence). CDR3 protein: CSARVSGGAGDEQFF. The CDR3 DNA follows: TGCAGTGCTAGAGTTAGCGGGGGGGCCGGGGATGAGCAGTTCTTC.

This clonotype has ten or more counts. This rearrangement joins TRBV2 to TRBJ2-2; D is undetermined. The CDR3 runs to 13 residues. V was clipped by 5 bases and J by 3 bases, with 7 bases between them. CDR1 and CDR2 (germline): SNHLY, FYNNEI. The CDR3 nucleotides are TGTGCCAGCAGTACACGATACACCGGGGAGCTGTTTTTT. It encodes CASSTRYTGELFF.

This clonotype has more than one count but fewer than ten. The rearrangement uses TRBV5-1 and TRBJ2-2; D assignment may be TRBD1 or TRBD2 (6 bases each). The CDR3 is 15 amino acids. Trimming cost V 4 bases and J 5 bases, with 15 bases left between them. CDR1 SGHRS and CDR2 YFSETQ come from the germline V gene. The CDR3 is CASSIRGHATGELFF. The CDR3 nucleotides read TGCGCCAGCAGCATTCGGGGGCACGCAACCGGGGAGCTGTTTTTT.

This rearrangement joins TRBV30 to TRBJ1-1, with D unresolved. CDR3 size: 12 residues. V was clipped by 4 bases and J by 4 bases, with 10 bases between them. Germline V gene data show CDR1 as GTSNPN and CDR2 as SVGIG (reference sequence). Here the CDR3 reads CAWNDVSTEAFF. DNA of the CDR3: TGTGCCTGGAACGATGTGAGCACTGAAGCTTTCTTT.

In its sample, this clonotype was seen many times. The gene calls are TRBV12-3 or TRBV12-4 and TRBJ2-5; D possibly corresponds to TRBD2 (6 bases). The CDR3 is 12 amino acids. Deletions cut 6 bases from V and 3 bases from J, with 8 bases between. In nucleotides, the CDR3 is TGTGCCAGCAGGCGACTAGAAGAGACCCAGTACTTC. This encodes CASRRLEETQYF.